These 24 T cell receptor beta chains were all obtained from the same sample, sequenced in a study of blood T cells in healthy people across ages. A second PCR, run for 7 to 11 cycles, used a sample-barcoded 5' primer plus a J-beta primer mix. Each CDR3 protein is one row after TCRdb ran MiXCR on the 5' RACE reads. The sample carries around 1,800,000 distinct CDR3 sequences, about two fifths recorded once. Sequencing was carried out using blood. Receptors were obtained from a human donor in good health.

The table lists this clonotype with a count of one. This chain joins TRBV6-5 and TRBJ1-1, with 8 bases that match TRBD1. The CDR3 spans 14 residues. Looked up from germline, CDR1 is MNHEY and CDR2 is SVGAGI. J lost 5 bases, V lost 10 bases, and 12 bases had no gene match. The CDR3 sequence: CATLPAGGRTEAFF. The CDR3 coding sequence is TGTGCCACACTCCCCGCAGGGGGCAGGACTGAAGCTTTCTTT.

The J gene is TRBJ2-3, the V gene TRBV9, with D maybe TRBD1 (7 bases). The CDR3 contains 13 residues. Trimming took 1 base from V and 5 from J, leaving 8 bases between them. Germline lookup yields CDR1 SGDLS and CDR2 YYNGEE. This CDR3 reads CASSVQGGDTQYF. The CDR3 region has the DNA TGTGCCAGCAGCGTACAGGGGGGAGATACGCAGTATTTT.

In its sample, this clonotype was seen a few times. The DNA for the CDR3 is TGCAGCGTCTCAAGGGGAGGGGGCAACTATGGCTACACCTTC. Protein product: CSVSRGGGNYGYTF. The chain links TRBV29-1 to TRBJ1-2; 7 nucleotides line up with TRBD1. V trimming: 6 bases; J trimming: 2 bases; junction bases outside the gene matches: 9. This CDR3 comprises 14 residues. Germline CDR1 reads SQVTM; CDR2 reads ANQGSEA.

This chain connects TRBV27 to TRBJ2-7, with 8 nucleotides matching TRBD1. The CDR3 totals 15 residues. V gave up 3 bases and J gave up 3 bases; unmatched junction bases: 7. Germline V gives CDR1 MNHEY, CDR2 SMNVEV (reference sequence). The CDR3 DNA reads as TGTGCCAGCAGTTTCTCCGGGACAGGTCTCTACGAGCAGTACTTC. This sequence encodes CASSFSGTGLYEQYF.

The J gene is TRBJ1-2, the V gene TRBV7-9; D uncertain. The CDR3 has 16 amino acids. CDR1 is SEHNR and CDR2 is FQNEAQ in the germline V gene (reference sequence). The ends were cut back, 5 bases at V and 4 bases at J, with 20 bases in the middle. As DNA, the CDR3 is TGTGCCAGCAGCCTGCCGCCGCGCGGACCCCGCTATGGCTACACCTTC. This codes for CASSLPPRGPRYGYTF.

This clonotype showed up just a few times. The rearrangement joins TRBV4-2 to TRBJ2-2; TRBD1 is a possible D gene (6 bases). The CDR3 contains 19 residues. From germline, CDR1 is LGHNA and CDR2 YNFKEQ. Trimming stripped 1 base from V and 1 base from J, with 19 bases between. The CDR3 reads CASSQATGHRSLNTGELFF. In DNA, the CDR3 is TGTGCCAGCAGCCAAGCAACGGGACACAGAAGCCTGAACACCGGGGAGCTGTTTTTT.

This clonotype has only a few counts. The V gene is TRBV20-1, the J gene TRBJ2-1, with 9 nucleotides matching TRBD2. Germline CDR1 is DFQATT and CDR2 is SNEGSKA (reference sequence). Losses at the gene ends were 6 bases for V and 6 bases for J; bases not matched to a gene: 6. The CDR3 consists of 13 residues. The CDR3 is CSAGLANINEQFF. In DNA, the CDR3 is TGCAGTGCAGGACTAGCGAACATCAATGAGCAGTTCTTC.

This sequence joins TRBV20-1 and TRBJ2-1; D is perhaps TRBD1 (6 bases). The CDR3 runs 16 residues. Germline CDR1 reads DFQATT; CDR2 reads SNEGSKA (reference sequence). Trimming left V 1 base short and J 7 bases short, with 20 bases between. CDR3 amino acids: CSARGVGTLAGNEQFF. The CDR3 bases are TGCAGTGCTAGAGGCGTCGGGACACTTGCCGGAAATGAGCAGTTCTTC.

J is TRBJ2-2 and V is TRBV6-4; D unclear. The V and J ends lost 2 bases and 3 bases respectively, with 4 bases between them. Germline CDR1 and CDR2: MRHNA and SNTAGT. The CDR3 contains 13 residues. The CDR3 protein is CASSDTYTGELFF. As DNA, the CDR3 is TGTGCCAGCAGTGACACTTACACCGGGGAGCTGTTTTTT.

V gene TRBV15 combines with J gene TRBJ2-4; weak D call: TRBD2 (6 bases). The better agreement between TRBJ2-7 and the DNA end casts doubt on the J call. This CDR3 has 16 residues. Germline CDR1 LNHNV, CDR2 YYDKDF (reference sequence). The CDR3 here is CATSRDPGDGPYEQYF. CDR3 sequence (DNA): TGTGCCACCAGCAGAGATCCGGGGGACGGACCCTACGAGCAGTACTTC.

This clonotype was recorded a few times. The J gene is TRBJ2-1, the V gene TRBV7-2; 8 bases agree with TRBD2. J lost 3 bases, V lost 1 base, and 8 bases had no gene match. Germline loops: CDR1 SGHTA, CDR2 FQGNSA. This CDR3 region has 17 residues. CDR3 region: CASSLEYGGGFYNEQFF. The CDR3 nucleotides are TGTGCCAGCAGCTTAGAATACGGGGGGGGCTTCTACAATGAGCAGTTCTTC.

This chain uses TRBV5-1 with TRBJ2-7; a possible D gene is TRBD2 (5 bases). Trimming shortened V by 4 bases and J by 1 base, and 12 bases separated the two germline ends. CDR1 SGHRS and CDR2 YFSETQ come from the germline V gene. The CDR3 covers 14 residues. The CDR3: CASSPGLRSYEQYF. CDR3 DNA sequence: TGCGCCAGCAGCCCCGGACTGCGATCCTACGAGCAGTACTTC.

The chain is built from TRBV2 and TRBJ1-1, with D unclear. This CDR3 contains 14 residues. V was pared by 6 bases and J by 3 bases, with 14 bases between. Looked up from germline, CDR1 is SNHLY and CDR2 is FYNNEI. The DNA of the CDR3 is TGTGCCAGCAGGTACTCCTCGACATACACTGAAGCTTTCTTT. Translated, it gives CASRYSSTYTEAFF.

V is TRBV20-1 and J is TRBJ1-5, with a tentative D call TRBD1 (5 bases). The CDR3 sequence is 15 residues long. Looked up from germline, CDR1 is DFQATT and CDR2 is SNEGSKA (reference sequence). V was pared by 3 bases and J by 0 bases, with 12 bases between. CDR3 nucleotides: TGCAGTGCTAGGGGGGGGGTCGATAGCAATCAGCCCCAGCATTTT. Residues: CSARGGVDSNQPQHF.

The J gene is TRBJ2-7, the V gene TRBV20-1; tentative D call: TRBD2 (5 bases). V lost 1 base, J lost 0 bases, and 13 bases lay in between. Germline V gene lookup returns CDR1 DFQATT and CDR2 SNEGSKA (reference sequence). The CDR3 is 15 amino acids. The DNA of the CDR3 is TGCAGTGCTAGAGGCCTAGCAACGAGCTCCTACGAGCAGTACTTC. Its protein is CSARGLATSSYEQYF.

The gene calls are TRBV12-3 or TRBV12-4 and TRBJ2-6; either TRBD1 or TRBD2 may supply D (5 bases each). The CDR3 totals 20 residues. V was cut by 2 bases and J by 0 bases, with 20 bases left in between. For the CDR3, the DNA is TGTGCCAGCAGTTTAAGAGTTCGGGGCCTTTACAGCTCTGGGGCCAACGTCCTGACTTTC. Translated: CASSLRVRGLYSSGANVLTF.

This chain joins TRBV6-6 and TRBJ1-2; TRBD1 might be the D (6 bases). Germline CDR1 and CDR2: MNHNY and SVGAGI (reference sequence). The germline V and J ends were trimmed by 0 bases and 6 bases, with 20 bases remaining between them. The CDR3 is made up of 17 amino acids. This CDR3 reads CASSYSMKQGSGDGYTF. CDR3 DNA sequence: TGTGCCAGCAGTTACTCGATGAAACAGGGAAGTGGAGATGGCTACACCTTC.

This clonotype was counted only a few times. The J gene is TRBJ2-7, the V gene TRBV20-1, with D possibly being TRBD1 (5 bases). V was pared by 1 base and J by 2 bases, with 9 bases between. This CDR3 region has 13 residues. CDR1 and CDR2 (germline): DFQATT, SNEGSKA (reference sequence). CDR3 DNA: TGCAGTGCTAGAGGGACAACTACCTACGAGCAGTACTTC. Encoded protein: CSARGTTTYEQYF.

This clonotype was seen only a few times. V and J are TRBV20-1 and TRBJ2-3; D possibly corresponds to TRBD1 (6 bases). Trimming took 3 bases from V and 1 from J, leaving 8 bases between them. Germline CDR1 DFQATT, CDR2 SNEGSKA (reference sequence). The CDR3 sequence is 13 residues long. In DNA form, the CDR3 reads TGCAGTGCTAGGGACAGCCGCACAGATACGCAGTATTTT. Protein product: CSARDSRTDTQYF.

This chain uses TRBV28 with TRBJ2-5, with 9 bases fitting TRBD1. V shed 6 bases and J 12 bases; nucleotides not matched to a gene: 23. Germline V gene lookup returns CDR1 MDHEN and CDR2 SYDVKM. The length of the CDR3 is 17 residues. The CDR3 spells CASRGADRGIVGSQEYF. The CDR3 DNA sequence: TGTGCCAGCAGGGGGGCCGACAGGGGGATAGTAGGGTCACAGGAGTACTTC.

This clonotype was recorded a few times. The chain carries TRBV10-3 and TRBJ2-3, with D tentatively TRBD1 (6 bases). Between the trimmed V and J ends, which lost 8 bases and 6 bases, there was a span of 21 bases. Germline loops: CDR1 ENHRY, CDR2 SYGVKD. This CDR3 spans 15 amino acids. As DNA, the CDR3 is TGTGCCATCGATCCCGGGACAAAAAACGCCGATACGCAGTATTTT. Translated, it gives CAIDPGTKNADTQYF.

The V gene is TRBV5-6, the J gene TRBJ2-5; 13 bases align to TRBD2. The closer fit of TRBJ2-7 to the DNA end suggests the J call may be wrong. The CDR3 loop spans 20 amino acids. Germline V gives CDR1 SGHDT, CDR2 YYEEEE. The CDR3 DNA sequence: TGTGCCAGCAGCTTGGGGACTCCGGGACTAGCGGGATGGGAGGTAAACGAGCAGTACTTC. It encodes CASSLGTPGLAGWEVNEQYF.

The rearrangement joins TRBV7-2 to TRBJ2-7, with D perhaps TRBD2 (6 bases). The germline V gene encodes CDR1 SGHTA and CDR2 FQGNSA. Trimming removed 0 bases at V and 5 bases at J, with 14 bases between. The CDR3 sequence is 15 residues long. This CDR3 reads CASSLAPTRQDEQYF. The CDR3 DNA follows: TGTGCCAGCAGCTTAGCCCCGACTAGGCAGGACGAGCAGTACTTC.

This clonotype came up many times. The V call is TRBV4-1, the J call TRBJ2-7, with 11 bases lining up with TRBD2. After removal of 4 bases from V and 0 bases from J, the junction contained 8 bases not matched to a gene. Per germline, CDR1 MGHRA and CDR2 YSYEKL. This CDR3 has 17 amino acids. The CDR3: CASSPRVLAGGSYEQYF. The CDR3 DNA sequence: TGCGCCAGCAGCCCCCGAGTGCTAGCGGGGGGCTCCTACGAGCAGTACTTC.